This TCR beta chain was found in a study of cytomegalovirus exposure and HLA in healthy donors. This CDR3 region has 14 residues. The germline V gene encodes CDR1 SGHAT and CDR2 FQNNGV. Trimming removed 5 bases from V and 2 bases from J; junction bases left unmatched: 5. Researchers ran the PCR with 60 Vbeta and 13 Jbeta primers. Libraries were prepared by immunoSEQ multiplex PCR; TCRdb keeps only in-frame clonotypes and omits some of them. The sample includes fewer than 200,000 clones, 80% seen only once; the top ten take about 1.3%. The chain has TRBV11-2 and TRBJ2-7; 8 bases align to TRBD1. This TCR derives from a man in his thirties or forties in good health and CMV-seronegative. Sequencing was done on a sample of PBMCs. The CDR3 DNA sequence: TGTGCCAGCAGCCCAGGACAGGGAACCTACGAGCAGTACTTC. This codes for CASSPGQGTYEQYF.